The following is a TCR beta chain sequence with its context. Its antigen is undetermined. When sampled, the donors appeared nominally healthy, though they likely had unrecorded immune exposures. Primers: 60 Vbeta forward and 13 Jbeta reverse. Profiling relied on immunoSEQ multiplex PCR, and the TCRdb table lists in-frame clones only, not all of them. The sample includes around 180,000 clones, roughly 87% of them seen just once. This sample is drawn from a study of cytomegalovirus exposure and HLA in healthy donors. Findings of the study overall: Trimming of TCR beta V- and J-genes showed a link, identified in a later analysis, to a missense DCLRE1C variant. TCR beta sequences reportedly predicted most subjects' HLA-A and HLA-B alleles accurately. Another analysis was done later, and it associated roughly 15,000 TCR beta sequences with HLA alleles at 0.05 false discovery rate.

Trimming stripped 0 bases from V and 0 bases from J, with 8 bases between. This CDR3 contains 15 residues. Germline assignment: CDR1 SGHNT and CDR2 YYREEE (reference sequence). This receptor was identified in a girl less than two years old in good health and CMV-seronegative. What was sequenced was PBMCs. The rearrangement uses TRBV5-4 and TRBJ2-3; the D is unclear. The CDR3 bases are TGTGCCAGCAGCTTGGAACTGTCCAGCACAGATACGCAGTATTTT. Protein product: CASSLELSSTDTQYF.